The clone carrying this T cell receptor (beta chain) was picked up one time. As yet, its antigen is unknown. At survey level, the immunoSEQ assay was run in its v3.0 version. Only in-frame clones appear in the TCRdb table, and some are missing; sequencing was by immunoSEQ multiplex PCR. The table has 25,000 to 35,000 clones, 88% seen once. The entry originates in a study of long-term antiretroviral therapy in people with HIV. Findings and caveats of the study: Relative to transplant donor controls, diversity remained lower despite increasing after ART. CDR3 length ranges were narrower in HIV repertoires than in controls. Pre-ART-expanded clones dominated the repertoire at all time points. The study collected no data on ART adherence, viral resistance or therapy changes.

V was cut by 0 bases and J by 1 base, with 4 bases left in between. The V gene's germline CDR1 is SGHRS and CDR2 YFSETQ. The CDR3 is 13 amino acids. The material sequenced was unsorted PBMCs, taken 0.5 years after starting antiretroviral therapy. The receptor was isolated from a woman in her late teens or twenties with HIV. This rearrangement joins TRBV5-1 to TRBJ1-1; D unresolved. In DNA, the CDR3 is TGCGCCAGCAGCTTGGCGCAGAACACTGAAGCTTTCTTT. Its translation is CASSLAQNTEAFF.